Listed below are T cell receptor beta chains from one sample, sequenced in a study of cytomegalovirus exposure and HLA in healthy donors. This table comes from immunoSEQ multiplex PCR, and its TCRdb copy is limited to in-frame clones, with some not included. This sample has roughly 200,000 clones; about three quarters occur once, and the top ten carry roughly 1.2%. Material for sequencing was PBMCs. Source of these receptors: a woman younger than 45 in good health and CMV-seronegative. The CDR3 runs from the conserved cysteine through the conserved F or W. A D gene is named only where the DNA matches it firmly. Clone size is shown for a subset of rows, as once, few, many or a class of expanded clone.

v_call	clone_size	j_call	d_call	cdr3_nt	cdr3_aa
TRBV30	-	TRBJ1-5	-	TGTGCCTGGAGTAGGGGCAGGGCCCAGCATTTT	CAWSRGRAQHF
TRBV5-1	-	TRBJ2-1	TRBD2	TGCGCCAGCAGTTCGACTAGCGGGGGCTCCTACAATGAGCAGTTCTTC	CASSSTSGGSYNEQFF
TRBV28	-	TRBJ2-7	TRBD2	TGTGCCAGCAGTCAGACTAGCGGGGGTTCCTACGAGCAGTACTTC	CASSQTSGGSYEQYF
TRBV9	-	TRBJ1-5	-	TGTGCCAGCAGCGAACAGGGCTTACTCAATCAGCCCCAGCATTTT	CASSEQGLLNQPQHF
TRBV2	once	TRBJ1-3	-	TGTGCCAGCAGGCAAACAGGGCGAAACACCATATATTTT	CASRQTGRNTIYF
TRBV6-1	-	TRBJ1-2	TRBD1	TGTGCCAGCAGACTATCGACAGGGTTTGGCTACACCTTC	CASRLSTGFGYTF
TRBV11-2	-	TRBJ2-7	TRBD2	TGTGCCAGCAGCCCAGGGAGGCTAGCGGTTACCAAATTCTCCTACGAGCAGTACTTC	CASSPGRLAVTKFSYEQYF
TRBV14	-	TRBJ2-3	TRBD2	TGTGCCAGCAGCCCTCTCCAGCGGGGGGGCTTTGCAGATACGCAGTATTTT	CASSPLQRGGFADTQYF
TRBV25-1	-	TRBJ2-2	TRBD2	TGTGCCAGCGCCCCAAGCTCTAGCGGGACCTACACCGGGGAGCTGTTTTTT	CASAPSSSGTYTGELFF
TRBV6-6	-	TRBJ2-7	-	TGTGCCAGCAGCCTGGAAGGAGCCTCCTACGAGCAGTACTTC	CASSLEGASYEQYF
TRBV28	-	TRBJ2-7	TRBD1	TGTGCCAGCAGTTATTCGACAGGGGGCCACGAGCAGTACTTC	CASSYSTGGHEQYF
TRBV10-1	-	TRBJ2-5	-	TGCGCCAGCAGCAGGGACAGCGGGGAGACCCAGTACTTC	CASSRDSGETQYF